This is a list of T cell receptor beta chains from one sample in a study of spatial heterogeneity in lung cancer. TCRdb ran MiXCR on the 5' RACE reads and lists one entry per CDR3 protein. Of around 100,000 distinct CDR3 sequences in the sample, 3.5% to 5% were seen once. The source material was lung tumor tissue, sampled at surgery. The receptors stem from a male donor with early-stage non-small cell lung cancer. Both conserved end residues are part of each CDR3. Fields, in order: J gene, V gene, CDR3 protein.

TRBJ1-6	TRBV14	CASSRGRGGDSPLHF
TRBJ1-6	TRBV3-1	CASSQDWPNSPLHF
TRBJ1-1	TRBV3-1	CASSQTWGSEVTEAFF
TRBJ2-1	TRBV2	CASSAHPTNEQFF
TRBJ2-7	TRBV7-9	CASSADGTSPYEQYF
TRBJ1-4	TRBV5-1	CASSLHGLNEKLFF
TRBJ1-5	TRBV12-3/TRBV12-4	CASSLKDGSNQPQHF
TRBJ1-2	TRBV12-3/TRBV12-4	CASSFRGRAEAGYTF
TRBJ1-1	TRBV7-9	CASSRGAGATEAFF
TRBJ2-3	TRBV20-1	CSAATREGGTDTQYF
TRBJ2-7	TRBV4-2	CASSQERTVKGLAVSSYEQYF
TRBJ1-3	TRBV27	CASRGASGTIYF
TRBJ2-2	TRBV9	CASSSRSTSDTGELFF
TRBJ2-1	TRBV11-2	CASTSHFFSEYNEQFF
TRBJ2-7	TRBV20-1	CSARTSGRASSYEQYF
TRBJ1-4	TRBV28	CASSSNPGQGDEKLFF
TRBJ2-4	TRBV11-2	CASSQTRDTGNQYF
TRBJ2-7	TRBV11-2	CASSFPGQGRNEQYF
TRBJ2-7	TRBV10-3	CAISERPGQGAHEQYF
TRBJ1-1	TRBV10-3	CAISDSQGGKTEAFF
TRBJ1-2	TRBV2	CASSPGTDFYGYTF
TRBJ2-2	TRBV27	CASRPTGAKVNTGELFF
TRBJ2-5	TRBV6-1	CASSPDEVGQTQYF
TRBJ2-2	TRBV19	CATRQGNPGELFF
TRBJ2-5	TRBV12-3/TRBV12-4	CASSSLQTQYF
TRBJ2-7	TRBV10-3	CAISEDRGTYEQYF
TRBJ1-1	TRBV20-1	CSGPDLLMNTEAFF
TRBJ2-1	TRBV9	CASSARGATLAGISYNEQFF
TRBJ2-1	TRBV4-1	CASSQVDRRLNNEQFF
TRBJ2-7	TRBV27	CASSPRLASEQYF
TRBJ2-7	TRBV5-1	CASSSRTGADEQYF
TRBJ2-3	TRBV5-1	CASRIASTDTQYF
TRBJ1-1	TRBV6-1	CASSETFLTPEAFF
TRBJ2-7	TRBV6-6	CASSYGLAGPSNYEQYF
TRBJ1-2	TRBV6-2/TRBV6-3	CASADEADGYTF
TRBJ2-5	TRBV13	CASSRHQETQYF
TRBJ2-7	TRBV28	CASSQVGYTSYEQYF
TRBJ1-1	TRBV7-9	CASTILMGAHTEAFF
TRBJ2-7	TRBV27	CASSLGGLIYEQYF
TRBJ1-5	TRBV12-3/TRBV12-4	CASSLGRGRGNQPQHF
TRBJ1-5	TRBV6-1	CASTPDRGQIQPQHF
TRBJ2-2	TRBV3-1	CASSPFFSGRSALGGELFF
TRBJ2-2	TRBV28	CASSWVLAGELFF
TRBJ2-1	TRBV20-1	CSAPKYSGAPVF
TRBJ1-4	TRBV10-2	CASSESGQEAGEKLFF
TRBJ2-1	TRBV5-1	CASSLRLGSYNEQFF
TRBJ2-7	TRBV7-9	CASSSPGGYEQYF
TRBJ2-1	TRBV7-8	CASSSPPPASQFF